This TCR beta chain came from a study of OX40 agonist ivuxolimab in advanced cancers. Overall study context: Partial responses were observed in three patients, of whom one had hepatocellular carcinoma and two had cutaneous melanoma. Findings of the study overall: CD4+ and CD8+ blood T cells expanded clonally by week 6 at 0.1 to 3.0 mg/kg. Several nonresponders also turned out to have low normalized T-cell clonal expansion.

Profiling relied on immunoSEQ multiplex PCR, and the TCRdb table lists in-frame clones only, not all of them. The table records about 96,000 clones, approximately 80% of them present only once. On this clone: Its cognate antigen is unknown.

The CDR3 has 17 residues. Germline V gene data show CDR1 as SEHNR and CDR2 as FQNEAQ (reference sequence). V lost 5 bases, J lost 0 bases, and 14 bases lay in between. The chain joins TRBV7-9 to TRBJ2-6; D remains unclear. Sequenced material: CD4+ or CD8+ T cells sorted from blood, taken in a trial of the OX40 agonist ivuxolimab. The receptor comes from an adult with an advanced solid tumor such as melanoma, head and neck, liver or kidney cancer. CDR3 in amino acids: CASSTNGRRSGANVLTF. The CDR3 DNA is TGTGCCAGCAGCACAAACGGACGGCGCTCTGGGGCCAACGTCCTGACTTTC.